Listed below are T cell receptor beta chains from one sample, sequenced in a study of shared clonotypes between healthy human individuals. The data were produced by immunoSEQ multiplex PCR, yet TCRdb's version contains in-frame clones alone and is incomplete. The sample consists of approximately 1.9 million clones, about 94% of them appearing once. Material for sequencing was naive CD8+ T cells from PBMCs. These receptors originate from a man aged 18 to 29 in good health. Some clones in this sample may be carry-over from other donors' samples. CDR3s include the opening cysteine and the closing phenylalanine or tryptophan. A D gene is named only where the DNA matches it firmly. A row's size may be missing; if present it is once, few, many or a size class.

CDR3aa: CASSPAAGKHYEQYF; CDR3nt: TGTGCCAGCAGCCCCGCGGCCGGGAAACACTACGAGCAGTACTTC; abundance: NA; j_gene: TRBJ2-7; d_gene: NA; v_gene: TRBV9
CDR3aa: CASSGYRLGDSSTDTQYF; CDR3nt: TGTGCCAGCAGCGGCTATCGATTGGGGGACTCAAGCACAGATACGCAGTATTTT; abundance: NA; j_gene: TRBJ2-3; d_gene: NA; v_gene: TRBV9
CDR3aa: CASRKSRQEETQYF; CDR3nt: TGTGCCAGCAGGAAGAGCCGACAGGAAGAGACCCAGTACTTC; abundance: once; j_gene: TRBJ2-5; d_gene: NA; v_gene: TRBV6-4
CDR3aa: CASVSPSRYNEQFF; CDR3nt: TGTGCCAGCGTCTCTCCTAGCCGATACAATGAGCAGTTCTTC; abundance: NA; j_gene: TRBJ2-1; d_gene: NA; v_gene: TRBV7-2
CDR3aa: CASSNSFYNQPQHF; CDR3nt: TGTGCCAGTAGTAACAGTTTCTATAATCAGCCCCAGCATTTT; abundance: NA; j_gene: TRBJ1-5; d_gene: NA; v_gene: TRBV19
CDR3aa: CASSFWEGTRTQYF; CDR3nt: TGTGCCAGCAGTTTCTGGGAGGGTACGAGGACGCAGTATTTT; abundance: once; j_gene: TRBJ2-3; d_gene: TRBD2; v_gene: TRBV28
CDR3aa: CAWMGLAGSSNTGELFF; CDR3nt: TGTGCCTGGATGGGACTAGCGGGGAGTTCGAACACCGGGGAGCTGTTTTTT; abundance: once; j_gene: TRBJ2-2; d_gene: TRBD2; v_gene: TRBV30
CDR3aa: CASSYSRRYMNTEAFF; CDR3nt: TGTGCCAGCAGTTACAGCAGAAGATACATGAACACTGAAGCTTTCTTT; abundance: NA; j_gene: TRBJ1-1; d_gene: NA; v_gene: TRBV6-5
CDR3aa: CASRPKTTAPNTGELFF; CDR3nt: TGTGCCAGCAGACCTAAGACTACAGCGCCGAACACCGGGGAGCTGTTTTTT; abundance: NA; j_gene: TRBJ2-2; d_gene: NA; v_gene: TRBV7-9
CDR3aa: CASSYEPKRGEQFF; CDR3nt: TGTGCCAGCAGTTATGAACCAAAGCGGGGTGAGCAGTTCTTC; abundance: NA; j_gene: TRBJ2-1; d_gene: TRBD2; v_gene: TRBV6-5
CDR3aa: CASSFPLGAPYNEQFF; CDR3nt: TGCGCCAGCAGCTTCCCGCTCGGGGCCCCATACAATGAGCAGTTCTTC; abundance: NA; j_gene: TRBJ2-1; d_gene: NA; v_gene: TRBV5-1
CDR3aa: CASSISNTGELFF; CDR3nt: TGTGCCAGCAGTATCAGCAACACCGGGGAGCTGTTTTTT; abundance: NA; j_gene: TRBJ2-2; d_gene: NA; v_gene: TRBV25-1
CDR3aa: CASSDSAGRSPLHF; CDR3nt: TGTGCCAGCAGTGACTCGGCGGGAAGGTCACCCCTCCACTTT; abundance: NA; j_gene: TRBJ1-6; d_gene: NA; v_gene: TRBV6-4
CDR3aa: CASSLSKTGANYGYTF; CDR3nt: TGTGCCAGCAGTTTATCGAAAACAGGGGCGAACTATGGCTACACCTTC; abundance: NA; j_gene: TRBJ1-2; d_gene: TRBD1; v_gene: TRBV27
CDR3aa: CASSQDRPGQGGEQYF; CDR3nt: TGCGCCAGCAGCCAAGATCGACCGGGGCAGGGAGGCGAGCAGTACTTC; abundance: NA; j_gene: TRBJ2-7; d_gene: NA; v_gene: TRBV4-3
CDR3aa: CASSPKRGAGPGYTF; CDR3nt: TGTGCCAGTAGTCCGAAAAGGGGGGCAGGTCCCGGCTACACCTTC; abundance: NA; j_gene: TRBJ1-2; d_gene: NA; v_gene: TRBV19
CDR3aa: CSVPTSGSSRDEQFF; CDR3nt: TGCAGCGTTCCGACTAGCGGGAGTTCCCGAGATGAGCAGTTCTTC; abundance: NA; j_gene: TRBJ2-1; d_gene: TRBD2; v_gene: TRBV29-1
CDR3aa: CASSPVGTTGVYNEQFF; CDR3nt: TGTGCCAGCAGCCCAGTTGGGACAACCGGTGTTTACAATGAGCAGTTCTTC; abundance: NA; j_gene: TRBJ2-1; d_gene: NA; v_gene: TRBV13
CDR3aa: CASSQDPSGRASNEQFF; CDR3nt: TGTGCCAGCAGCCAAGACCCTAGCGGGAGGGCCTCCAATGAGCAGTTCTTC; abundance: once; j_gene: TRBJ2-1; d_gene: TRBD2; v_gene: TRBV4-2
CDR3aa: CASSSSRGKSWGSYNEQFF; CDR3nt: TGTGCCAGCAGTTCCTCCAGGGGAAAGTCCTGGGGCTCCTACAATGAGCAGTTCTTC; abundance: NA; j_gene: TRBJ2-1; d_gene: NA; v_gene: TRBV28
CDR3aa: CASSVAGGLSYEQYF; CDR3nt: TGTGCCAGCAGCGTAGCGGGAGGCCTTTCGTACGAGCAGTACTTC; abundance: NA; j_gene: TRBJ2-7; d_gene: TRBD2; v_gene: TRBV9
CDR3aa: CASSLDVGTDTQYF; CDR3nt: TGTGCCAGCAGCTTAGATGTGGGCACAGATACGCAGTATTTT; abundance: NA; j_gene: TRBJ2-3; d_gene: NA; v_gene: TRBV7-2
CDR3aa: CASTSVGVEQFF; CDR3nt: TGTGCCAGCACTTCAGTAGGCGTAGAGCAGTTCTTC; abundance: NA; j_gene: TRBJ2-1; d_gene: NA; v_gene: TRBV7-8
CDR3aa: CASSYESRDIQYF; CDR3nt: TGTGCCAGCAGCTACGAGAGTCGGGACATTCAGTACTTC; abundance: NA; j_gene: TRBJ2-4; d_gene: NA; v_gene: TRBV7-9
CDR3aa: CASRPGQGEKLFF; CDR3nt: TGTGCCAGCCGACCCGGACAGGGTGAAAAACTGTTTTTT; abundance: once; j_gene: TRBJ1-4; d_gene: TRBD1; v_gene: TRBV6-5
CDR3aa: CASSYGGEGLWNEQFF; CDR3nt: TGTGCCAGCAGTTACGGGGGGGAGGGCCTCTGGAATGAGCAGTTCTTC; abundance: NA; j_gene: TRBJ2-1; d_gene: TRBD2; v_gene: TRBV6-5
CDR3aa: CASSVGGTRNEKLFF; CDR3nt: TGTGCCAGCTCGGTCGGGGGTACGAGAAATGAAAAACTGTTTTTT; abundance: NA; j_gene: TRBJ1-4; d_gene: NA; v_gene: TRBV6-5
CDR3aa: CASSVLSSYEQYF; CDR3nt: TGCGCCAGCAGTGTGCTGTCCTCCTACGAGCAGTACTTC; abundance: once; j_gene: TRBJ2-7; d_gene: NA; v_gene: TRBV10-2
CDR3aa: CASSQEVHTYEQYF; CDR3nt: TGCGCCAGCAGCCAAGAAGTCCACACCTACGAGCAGTACTTC; abundance: NA; j_gene: TRBJ2-7; d_gene: NA; v_gene: TRBV4-1
CDR3aa: CASSPQSGSVNEQFF; CDR3nt: TGTGCCAGCAGCCCCCAGAGCGGGAGTGTTAATGAGCAGTTCTTC; abundance: once; j_gene: TRBJ2-1; d_gene: TRBD2; v_gene: TRBV9
CDR3aa: CASSIQGPYEQYF; CDR3nt: TGTGCCAGCAGCATCCAGGGACCCTACGAGCAGTACTTC; abundance: NA; j_gene: TRBJ2-7; d_gene: NA; v_gene: TRBV7-2
CDR3aa: CASSETGTSPYEQYF; CDR3nt: TGTGCCAGCTCAGAAACAGGGACATCCCCCTACGAGCAGTACTTC; abundance: NA; j_gene: TRBJ2-7; d_gene: NA; v_gene: TRBV18
CDR3aa: CATSDRGGGNTIYF; CDR3nt: TGTGCCACCAGCGACCGAGGGGGCGGAAACACCATATATTTT; abundance: NA; j_gene: TRBJ1-3; d_gene: TRBD1; v_gene: TRBV15
CDR3aa: CASSLEVSYEQYF; CDR3nt: TGCGCCAGCAGCTTGGAAGTCTCCTACGAGCAGTACTTC; abundance: few; j_gene: TRBJ2-7; d_gene: NA; v_gene: TRBV5-1
CDR3aa: CASRLGPQGVSSYGYTF; CDR3nt: TGCGCCAGCCGGCTGGGGCCACAGGGGGTTTCTTCCTATGGCTACACCTTC; abundance: NA; j_gene: TRBJ1-2; d_gene: TRBD1; v_gene: TRBV5-1
CDR3aa: CASSPSGRSTDTQYF; CDR3nt: TGTGCCAGCAGCCCTAGCGGGCGTAGCACAGATACGCAGTATTTT; abundance: NA; j_gene: TRBJ2-3; d_gene: TRBD2; v_gene: TRBV7-9
CDR3aa: CSVRGGPSWDEQYF; CDR3nt: TGCAGCGTTAGGGGCGGGCCCTCTTGGGACGAGCAGTACTTC; abundance: NA; j_gene: TRBJ2-7; d_gene: NA; v_gene: TRBV29-1
CDR3aa: CASSASRDIGELFF; CDR3nt: TGTGCCAGCAGCGCGTCCCGGGACATTGGGGAGCTGTTTTTT; abundance: NA; j_gene: TRBJ2-2; d_gene: NA; v_gene: TRBV9
CDR3aa: CASSETGTGWNGYTF; CDR3nt: TGTGCCAGCAGTGAGACCGGGACAGGGTGGAATGGCTACACCTTC; abundance: once; j_gene: TRBJ1-2; d_gene: TRBD1; v_gene: TRBV6-4
CDR3aa: CASTTPGSSYEQYF; CDR3nt: TGTGCCAGCACTACACCGGGGAGCTCCTACGAGCAGTACTTC; abundance: once; j_gene: TRBJ2-7; d_gene: NA; v_gene: TRBV28
CDR3aa: CSVDPKGANTDTQYF; CDR3nt: TGCAGCGTTGACCCCAAGGGGGCTAACACAGATACGCAGTATTTT; abundance: NA; j_gene: TRBJ2-3; d_gene: TRBD1; v_gene: TRBV29-1
CDR3aa: CASSPEYGTLDYEQYF; CDR3nt: TGCGCCAGCAGCCCGGAGTACGGGACACTTGACTACGAGCAGTACTTC; abundance: NA; j_gene: TRBJ2-7; d_gene: NA; v_gene: TRBV5-1
CDR3aa: CASSPWASGTTRLNEQFF; CDR3nt: TGTGCCAGCAGTCCTTGGGCTAGCGGAACCACTCGGCTTAATGAGCAGTTCTTC; abundance: NA; j_gene: TRBJ2-1; d_gene: TRBD2; v_gene: TRBV28
CDR3aa: CASSLYQGAGRETQYF; CDR3nt: TGTGCCAGCAGTTTATACCAGGGGGCCGGTCGGGAGACCCAGTACTTC; abundance: NA; j_gene: TRBJ2-5; d_gene: TRBD1; v_gene: TRBV28